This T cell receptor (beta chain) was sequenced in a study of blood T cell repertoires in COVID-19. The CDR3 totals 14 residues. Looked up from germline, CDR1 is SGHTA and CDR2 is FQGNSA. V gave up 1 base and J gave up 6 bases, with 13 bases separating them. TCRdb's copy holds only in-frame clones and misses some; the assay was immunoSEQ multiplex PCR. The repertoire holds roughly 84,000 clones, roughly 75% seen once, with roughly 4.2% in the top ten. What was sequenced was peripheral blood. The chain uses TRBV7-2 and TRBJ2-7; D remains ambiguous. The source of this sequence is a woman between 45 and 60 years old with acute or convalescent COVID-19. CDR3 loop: CASSLDSFNLEQYF. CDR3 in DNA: TGTGCCAGCAGCTTAGACAGCTTCAACCTCGAGCAGTACTTC.